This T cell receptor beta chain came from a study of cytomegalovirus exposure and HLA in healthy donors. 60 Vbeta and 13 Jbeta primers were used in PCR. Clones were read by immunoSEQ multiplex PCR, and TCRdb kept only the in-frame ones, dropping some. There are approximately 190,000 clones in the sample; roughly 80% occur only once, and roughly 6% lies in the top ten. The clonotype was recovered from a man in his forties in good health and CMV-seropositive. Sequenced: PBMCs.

The CDR3: CASSTEGYTEAFF. Here the CDR3 DNA reads TGCGCCAGCAGCACCGAGGGCTACACTGAAGCTTTCTTT. The rearrangement joins TRBV5-1 to TRBJ1-1, with D unclear. Germline CDR1 reads SGHRS; CDR2 reads YFSETQ. V was shortened by 4 bases and J by 3 bases, with 10 bases between the two germline ends. This CDR3 is 13 amino acids long.